The 32 T cell receptor beta chains reported below all come from one sample, sequenced in a study of blood T cell repertoires in COVID-19. Some clones are missing from TCRdb's copy, which holds only in-frame ones; the method was immunoSEQ multiplex PCR. Of about 300,000 clones listed, roughly nine tenths are singletons. The sequenced material came from peripheral blood. The receptors were sampled from a woman between 25 and 40 years old with COVID-19, enrolled during active disease.

The chain has TRBV2 and TRBJ2-7, with TRBD1 identical over 7 bases. J was trimmed by 3 bases and V by 5 bases; bases with no gene match: 1. CDR1 and CDR2 from the germline V gene are SNHLY and FYNNEI. The CDR3 covers 12 residues. The CDR3 DNA follows: TGTGCCAGCAGTCGGGACAGCTACGAGCAGTACGTC. It specifies CASSRDSYEQYV.

The V gene is TRBV7-9, the J gene TRBJ2-5; possible D gene TRBD1, 6 bases. The length of the CDR3 is 17 residues. Deletions cut 7 bases from V and 1 base from J, with 22 bases between. Germline V gives CDR1 SEHNR, CDR2 FQNEAQ (reference sequence). CDR3 residues: CASTLLRDTWSQETQYF. CDR3 nucleotide sequence: TGTGCCAGCACCTTGCTACGGGACACATGGAGCCAAGAGACCCAGTACTTC.

The chain has TRBV28 and TRBJ1-1; tentative D call: TRBD1 (5 bases). CDR3 size: 14 residues. The V end lost 7 bases, the J end lost 2 bases, and 14 bases lay between the germline ends. The germline gives CDR1 MDHEN, CDR2 SYDVKM. The chain's CDR3 is CASTGGLGNTEAFF. In DNA, the CDR3 is TGTGCCAGCACTGGGGGACTGGGTAACACTGAAGCTTTCTTT.

The chain links TRBV27 to TRBJ1-1; TRBD1 agrees at 9 bases. Germline V lookup: CDR1 MNHEY, CDR2 SMNVEV (reference sequence). The CDR3 is made up of 12 amino acids. Trimming cost V 5 bases and J 10 bases; bases outside gene matches: 5. The CDR3 reads CASSLGQGRAFF. The CDR3 DNA reads as TGTGCCAGCAGTCTGGGACAGGGCAGAGCTTTCTTT.

The chain recombines TRBV28 with TRBJ1-4, with TRBD1 matching over 8 bases. V dropped 5 bases and J dropped 9; count of bases not matched to a gene: 11. The CDR3 contains 15 residues. Germline V CDR1 and CDR2: MDHEN, SYDVKM. CDR3 residues: CASSPQGADRKKLFF. The CDR3 nucleotides are TGTGCCAGCAGTCCTCAGGGGGCGGATAGGAAAAAACTGTTTTTT.

The rearrangement links TRBV7-9 to TRBJ1-2; TRBD1 matches at 10 bases. The germline V gene has CDR1 SEHNR and CDR2 FQNEAQ (reference sequence). V shed 8 bases and J 2 bases; nucleotides not matched to a gene: 2. CDR3 length equals 13 residues. CDR3 protein: CASGQGDNYGYTF. The CDR3 nucleotides read TGTGCCAGCGGACAGGGGGACAACTATGGCTACACCTTC.

The CDR3: CSASRQGPDEQYV. The DNA for the CDR3 is TGCAGTGCTAGTAGGCAGGGGCCGGACGAGCAGTACGTC. The chain employs TRBV20-1 and TRBJ2-7; the D gene is possibly TRBD1 (6 bases). Germline V CDR1 and CDR2: DFQATT, SNEGSKA (reference sequence). The CDR3 sequence is 13 residues long. Trimming removed 3 bases from V and 5 bases from J, with 14 bases in between.

The rearrangement joins TRBV18 to TRBJ1-1; TRBD1 matches 7 bases. Trimming at V came to 4 bases and at J to 8 bases, leaving 4 bases not matched to a gene. Germline CDR1 reads KGHSH; CDR2 reads LQKENI. The CDR3 runs 12 residues. The CDR3 coding sequence is TGTGCCAGCTCACTCCGGACAGGAGAAGCTTTCTTT. Translating gives CASSLRTGEAFF.

The V and J genes are TRBV30 and TRBJ1-4; unclear D gene. CDR3 size: 14 residues. Germline V lookup: CDR1 GTSNPN, CDR2 SVGIG (reference sequence). The V gene lost 2 bases and the J gene lost 1 base, with 8 bases spanning the gap. In DNA form, the CDR3 reads TGTGCCTGGAGTATACAGCTAACTAATGAAAAACTGTTTTTT. This encodes CAWSIQLTNEKLFF.

The gene calls are TRBV28 and TRBJ2-5; 8 positions agree with TRBD2. The CDR3 is made up of 13 amino acids. The V segment lost 7 bases and the J segment 5 bases; nucleotides outside the gene matches: 6. CDR1 MDHEN and CDR2 SYDVKM come from the germline V gene. The CDR3 nucleotides read TGTGCCAGCACTACGGGAGGGTTGGAGACCCAGTACTTC. This gives the protein CASTTGGLETQYF.

The chain employs TRBV2 and TRBJ1-1; D might be TRBD1 (6 bases). Per the germline V gene, CDR1 is SNHLY and CDR2 is FYNNEI. V gave up 0 bases and J gave up 5 bases, with 10 bases separating them. The CDR3 loop spans 14 amino acids. The DNA of the CDR3 is TGTGCCAGCAGTGAAGCGGCAGGGGTTACTGAAGCTTTCTTT. It is translated as CASSEAAGVTEAFF.

V is TRBV28 and J is TRBJ1-2, with D possibly matching TRBD1 (5 bases). V was clipped by 7 bases and J by 2 bases, with 14 bases between them. The CDR3 loop spans 14 amino acids. Germline lookup yields CDR1 MDHEN and CDR2 SYDVKM. Here the CDR3 reads CASTQGGSNYGYTF. The CDR3 DNA reads as TGTGCCAGCACCCAGGGAGGATCAAACTATGGCTACACCTTC.

The chain links TRBV11-3 to TRBJ2-1; D is uncertain. The germline V and J ends were trimmed by 0 bases and 10 bases, with 10 bases remaining between them. There are 13 residues in the CDR3. Germline V gene data show CDR1 as SGHNT and CDR2 as YENEEA. The CDR3 protein is CASSLDLSGEQFF. As DNA, the CDR3 is TGTGCCAGCAGCTTAGATCTATCCGGGGAGCAGTTCTTC.

The chain links TRBV5-1 to TRBJ1-1; tentatively, D is TRBD1 (6 bases). Germline V gives CDR1 SGHRS, CDR2 YFSETQ. The V end was cut by 4 bases, the J end by 6 bases, with 16 bases between. The CDR3 has 14 amino acids. CDR3 protein: CASSLGGGNSEAFF. CDR3 nucleotide sequence: TGCGCCAGCAGCCTGGGAGGGGGAAACTCTGAAGCTTTCTTT.

The rearrangement joins TRBV3-1 (or the pseudogene TRBV3-2) to TRBJ1-1, with 7 nucleotides matching TRBD1. The CDR3 spans 14 residues. V lost 4 bases and J lost 8; bases outside the gene matches: 10. Germline V gene lookup returns CDR1 LGHDT and CDR2 YNNKEL (reference sequence). The CDR3 DNA is TGTGCCAGCAGCCCCTTCAGGACAGGAAACGAAGCTTTCTTT. This gives the protein CASSPFRTGNEAFF.

This clone was found once. The J gene is TRBJ2-2, the V gene TRBV11-2, with 8 nucleotides matching TRBD1. CDR3 length: 14 residues. Germline V gene lookup returns CDR1 SGHAT and CDR2 FQNNGV. V was clipped by 5 bases and J by 7 bases; unmatched bases: 6. In DNA form, the CDR3 reads TGTGCCAGCAGCCGGACAGGGTTCCGCGGGGAGCTGTTTTTT. Translation gives CASSRTGFRGELFF.

The V and J genes are TRBV7-8 and TRBJ2-3, with 9 positions matching TRBD2. The germline gives CDR1 SGHVS, CDR2 FQNEAQ. Trimming cost V 5 bases and J 0 bases; bases outside gene matches: 9. The length of the CDR3 is 17 residues. In nucleotides, the CDR3 is TGTGCCAGCAGCCTGTACCCTAGCGGGAAGAGCACAGATACGCAGTATTTT. Encoded protein: CASSLYPSGKSTDTQYF.

The CDR3 is CASTRLAGDNTDTQYF. CDR3 nucleotide sequence: TGTGCCAGCACGCGCCTAGCGGGGGACAACACAGATACGCAGTATTTT. This chain connects TRBV3-1 (or the pseudogene TRBV3-2) to TRBJ2-3; 10 bases fit TRBD2. The V gene's germline CDR1 is LGHDT and CDR2 YNNKEL (reference sequence). J gave up 2 bases and V 7 bases, and 9 bases lay outside the gene matches. The CDR3 runs 16 residues.

This rearrangement joins TRBV27 to TRBJ1-2; maybe TRBD1 (5 bases). The V end lost 3 bases, the J end lost 3 bases, and 17 bases lay between the germline ends. Per the germline V gene, CDR1 is MNHEY and CDR2 is SMNVEV (reference sequence). This CDR3 has 16 residues. The CDR3 region is CASSLSRRWGDYGYTF. The CDR3 region has the DNA TGTGCCAGCAGTTTGTCCCGTCGGTGGGGGGACTATGGCTACACCTTC.

The gene calls are TRBV4-1 and TRBJ1-2; possibly TRBD1 for D (6 bases). V gave up 0 bases and J gave up 3 bases, with 14 bases separating them. Per the germline V gene, CDR1 is MGHRA and CDR2 is YSYEKL. The CDR3 covers 16 residues. The CDR3: CASSQDSGARHYGYTF. The CDR3 nucleotides are TGCGCCAGCAGCCAAGATTCAGGGGCGCGGCACTATGGCTACACCTTC.

In this sample, this clone turned up once. The J gene is TRBJ1-5, the V gene TRBV3-1 (or the pseudogene TRBV3-2); D remains ambiguous. CDR1 LGHDT and CDR2 YNNKEL come from the germline V gene (reference sequence). The CDR3 loop spans 14 amino acids. The V end was cut by 3 bases, the J end by 4 bases, with 10 bases between. The CDR3 DNA sequence: TGTGCCAGCAGCCAGGGAGTAACGAATCAGCCCCAGCATTTT. Translating it yields CASSQGVTNQPQHF.

V usage is TRBV4-1 and J usage is TRBJ1-2; D is uncertain. The germline V gene encodes CDR1 MGHRA and CDR2 YSYEKL. V dropped 0 bases and J dropped 2 bases, with 10 bases sitting between them. This CDR3 region has 15 residues. The CDR3 is CASSQDWGENYGYTF. The CDR3 DNA follows: TGCGCCAGCAGCCAAGATTGGGGAGAAAACTATGGCTACACCTTC.

The genes are TRBV15 and TRBJ2-2; TRBD1 aligns across 9 bases. Germline CDR1 is LNHNV and CDR2 is YYDKDF (reference sequence). The ends lost 3 bases at V and 7 bases at J; junction bases unmatched: 3. This CDR3 spans 14 amino acids. CDR3 amino acids: CATSSRDRDGELFF. CDR3 nucleotides: TGTGCCACCAGCAGCCGGGACAGGGACGGGGAGCTGTTTTTT.

The V and J genes are TRBV7-2 and TRBJ2-5; D may be TRBD1 (5 bases). There are 16 residues in the CDR3. The germline V and J ends were trimmed by 3 bases and 1 base, with 15 bases remaining between them. Germline-derived CDR1 and CDR2 are SGHTA and FQGNSA. The CDR3 region is CASSFQGIRGQETQYF. For the CDR3, the DNA is TGTGCCAGCAGCTTCCAGGGTATAAGGGGCCAAGAGACCCAGTACTTC.

This sequence joins TRBV7-9 and TRBJ1-5; a weak D match, TRBD1 (5 bases). The CDR3 is 12 amino acids. CDR1 SEHNR and CDR2 FQNEAQ come from the germline V gene (reference sequence). V was clipped by 2 bases and J by 9 bases, with 8 bases between them. The CDR3 DNA reads as TGTGCCAGCAGCTTAAGGGGAACGCCCCAGCATTTT. This codes for CASSLRGTPQHF.

The chain employs TRBV28 and TRBJ1-2; D not resolved. V shed 2 bases and J shed 5 bases, with 12 bases lying between them. Germline assignment: CDR1 MDHEN and CDR2 SYDVKM. The CDR3 length is 14 residues. CDR3 nucleotides: TGTGCCAGCAGTTTAGAGACAATACGTTATGGCTACACCTTC. It translates to CASSLETIRYGYTF.

The chain is built from TRBV7-9 and TRBJ1-6; D is undetermined. Germline lookup yields CDR1 SEHNR and CDR2 FQNEAQ (reference sequence). Trimming removed 7 bases at V and 9 bases at J, with 16 bases between. CDR3 size: 14 residues. CDR3 sequence reads: CASTSPGIRSPLHF. The DNA for the CDR3 is TGTGCCAGCACCAGTCCGGGGATTCGTTCACCCCTCCACTTT.

The chain couples TRBV5-1 to TRBJ1-3; the D gene is possibly TRBD1 (6 bases). There are 15 residues in the CDR3. V lost 7 bases, J lost 0 bases, and 14 bases lay in between. The germline V gene encodes CDR1 SGHRS and CDR2 YFSETQ. Here the CDR3 DNA reads TGCGCCAGCTCTGGGGGCCCGAGCTCTGGAAACACCATATATTTT. Its translation is CASSGGPSSGNTIYF. Based on the CDR3 plus reference TRBV5-1 and TRBJ1-3, the full variable domain is KAGVTQTPRYLIKTRGQQVTLSCSPISGHRSVSWYQQTPGQGLQFLFEYFSETQRNKGNFPGRFSGRQFSNSRSEMNVSTLELGDSALYLCASSGGPSSGNTIYFGEGSWLTVV.

J is TRBJ2-1 and V is TRBV6-5, with 10 bases matching TRBD2. Germline values: CDR1 MNHEY, CDR2 SVGAGI. This CDR3 comprises 13 residues. With 8 bases clipped from V and 7 bases from J, the junction kept 5 bases outside the gene matches. The CDR3 DNA is TGTGCCAGCCAGCGGGGGGGCTTTAATGAGCAGTTCTTC. Encoded protein: CASQRGGFNEQFF.

This chain connects TRBV21-1 to TRBJ2-2; the table gives TRBD2 as D, unverified against the DNA. TRBV21-1 is a pseudogene. The CDR3 runs 18 residues. Here the CDR3 reads CASSLRNGGALDTGELFF. CDR3 DNA sequence: TGTGCCAGCAGCCTCCGGAACGGGGGGGCCTTGGACACCGGGGAGCTGTTTTTT.

The genes are TRBV23-1 and TRBJ2-1; 13 bases are shared with TRBD2. TRBV23-1 is marked as an open reading frame, function uncertain. V gave up 1 base and J gave up 4 bases; unmatched junction bases: 7. The CDR3 totals 18 residues. DNA of the CDR3: TGCGCCAGCAGTCAATGCCCAGCGGGACTAGCGGGATACAATGAGCAGTTCTTC. This sequence encodes CASSQCPAGLAGYNEQFF.

V gene TRBV7-2 combines with J gene TRBJ1-4; no definite D call. The CDR3 runs to 16 residues. Germline loops: CDR1 SGHTA, CDR2 FQGNSA. The V gene lost 1 base and the J gene lost 11 bases, with 20 bases spanning the gap. CDR3 sequence (DNA): TGTGCCAGCAGCTTAGATCCCCAGGCGTCCAGCGGGAAACTGTTTTTT. It yields the protein CASSLDPQASSGKLFF.